What follows is one TCR beta chain and its context. Using immunoSEQ multiplex PCR, the repertoire was profiled, and TCRdb retains in-frame clones only, with some absent. Of approximately 25,000 clones in the sample, roughly two thirds were seen once. This entry comes from a study of T cells in narcolepsy. This CDR3 region has 15 residues. The trim removed 5 bases at V and 6 bases at J, leaving 3 bases unmatched. Germline CDR1 and CDR2: LNHDA and SQIVND (reference sequence). The sequence derives from a human donor in good health. Material for sequencing was memory (CD45RA-) CD4+ T cells from blood. The rearrangement joins TRBV19 to TRBJ2-1; 14 nucleotides line up with TRBD2. The CDR3: CASSQGTSGSNEQFF. In nucleotides, the CDR3 is TGTGCCAGTAGTCAAGGGACTAGCGGGAGCAATGAGCAGTTCTTC. The full variable domain, completed using reference TRBV19 and TRBJ2-1, is DGGITQSPKYLFRKEGQNVTLSCEQNLNHDAMYWYRQDPGQGLRLIYYSQIVNDFQKGDIAEGYSVSREKKESFPLTVTSAQKNPTAFYLCASSQGTSGSNEQFFGPGTRLTVL.